Listed below are T cell receptor beta chains from one sample, sequenced in a study of T cell responses to AZD1222 COVID-19 vaccine. The repertoire was sequenced with immunoSEQ multiplex PCR; TCRdb's copy has only in-frame clones and lacks some. This table holds around 61,000 clones, 80% to 90% found once. This sample comprised peripheral blood, obtained on day 0 of AZD1222 vaccination. The source is an adult in good health. CDR3s include the opening cysteine and the closing phenylalanine or tryptophan.

v_gene	j_gene	CDR3aa
TRBV7-2	TRBJ1-5	CASSRTPGPQHF
TRBV9	TRBJ2-3	CASSVGDRVGGTQYF
TRBV9	TRBJ1-4	CASSLEGGSSEKLFF
TRBV3-1/TRBV3-2	TRBJ1-4	CASSQEGQGSEKLFF
TRBV6-7	TRBJ1-2	CATGVIYGYTF
TRBV7-9	TRBJ2-1	CASSPVGTYSYNEQFF
TRBV19	TRBJ2-5	CASSRSNQETQYF
TRBV5-1	TRBJ2-5	CASSVTGGIQETQYF
TRBV10-1	TRBJ2-7	CASSESQLRAAYEQYF
TRBV11-3	TRBJ1-6	CASSPNPGTGISPLHF
TRBV28	TRBJ2-2	CASSTGGKNTGELFF
TRBV6-5	TRBJ1-2	CASGTGRGYTF
TRBV7-9	TRBJ2-7	CASSRDRARSEQYF
TRBV5-8	TRBJ1-2	CASSLLGRPGGYTF
TRBV19	TRBJ1-4	CASSIRGGGEKLFF
TRBV24-1	TRBJ2-1	CATSDLPRGGYNEQFF
TRBV3-1/TRBV3-2	TRBJ2-1	CASSQATYNEQFF
TRBV28	TRBJ2-3	CASSLPSQLTDTQYF
TRBV7-6	TRBJ1-1	CASSPVSGQGVTDTEAFF
TRBV30	TRBJ1-3	CAWSVLRAGNTIYF
TRBV19	TRBJ2-2	CARKSGTGGVRGRAGELFF
TRBV5-1	TRBJ2-7	CASSPTSGGYEQYF
TRBV4-1	TRBJ1-1	CASSQGGGNTEAFF
TRBV15	TRBJ1-5	CATRGQGAYSNQPQHF
TRBV6-5	TRBJ2-3	CASSYSSNTQYF
TRBV28	TRBJ2-5	CASSPSHGRETQYF
TRBV5-1	TRBJ2-3	CASSLEGQGEGDTQYF
TRBV28	TRBJ2-1	CASSLVTSYNEQFF
TRBV24-1	TRBJ2-2	CPTSDPGTGTTGELFF
TRBV7-9	TRBJ2-7	CASSPGTSSYEQYF
TRBV6-5	TRBJ2-1	CASRPGARSYNEQFF
TRBV7-2	TRBJ1-6	CASSSTGAGSPLHF
TRBV4-1	TRBJ1-3	CASSQDGASGNTIYF
TRBV5-6	TRBJ1-3	CASSFGTAGNTIYF
TRBV6-1	TRBJ1-1	CASSEALRGGADRAFF
TRBV7-2	TRBJ2-5	CASSLGRTSGQETQYF
TRBV3-1/TRBV3-2	TRBJ1-1	CASRGTGGNTEAFF
TRBV7-3	TRBJ1-1	CASSLSKGFGEAFF
TRBV9	TRBJ2-3	CASSLLAGRTDTQYF
TRBV3-1/TRBV3-2	TRBJ2-1	CASSPRRGGGSLYNEQFF